This is a list of T cell receptor beta chains from one sample in a study of T cell responses to AZD1222 COVID-19 vaccine. Produced via immunoSEQ multiplex PCR; TCRdb's table is partial and in-frame only. There are approximately 110,000 clones in the sample; roughly 85% occur only once, and 2.5% lies in the top ten. The specimen comprised peripheral blood, sampled 28 days after the second AZD1222 dose. Receptors were obtained from an adult who received the AZD1222 COVID-19 vaccine. Both conserved end residues are part of each CDR3. The D gene is left open where the match is weak. The size field is filled for only some rows; it gives once, few, many or a size class.

TRBJ2-2	TRBV24-1	.	TRBD2	CATSEAGSSGYTGELFF	TGTGCCACCAGTGAGGCCGGTAGTAGCGGGTACACCGGGGAGCTGTTTTTT
TRBJ2-2	TRBV21-1	.	.	CASNRRDSTALNTGELFF	TGTGCCAGCAACCGCCGGGACAGTACGGCCTTGAACACCGGGGAGCTGTTTTTT
TRBJ1-5	TRBV29-1	.	.	CSVGNSYQPQHF	TGCAGCGTTGGTAACAGTTATCAGCCCCAGCATTTT
TRBJ1-2	TRBV30	few	.	CAWSRGNYGYTF	TGTGCCTGGAGCCGGGGAAACTATGGCTACACCTTC
TRBJ1-1	TRBV5-1	once	TRBD1	CASSPGQGFTEAFF	TGCGCCAGCAGCCCCGGACAGGGCTTCACTGAAGCTTTCTTT
TRBJ2-7	TRBV6-5	.	.	CASSNTGTYEQYF	TGTGCCAGCAGTAACACAGGGACCTACGAGCAGTACTTC
TRBJ2-4	TRBV11-2	.	.	CASSLSPGASAKNIQYF	TGTGCCAGCAGCTTATCCCCGGGGGCCTCTGCCAAAAACATTCAGTACTTC
TRBJ2-2	TRBV7-2	many	TRBD1	CASSLSQGVFGELFF	TGTGCCAGCAGCTTAAGTCAGGGGGTTTTCGGGGAGCTGTTTTTT
TRBJ1-5	TRBV7-9	.	.	CASSLEGIQPQHF	TGTGCCAGCAGCTTAGAGGGTATCCAGCCCCAGCATTTT
TRBJ1-6	TRBV11-2	.	TRBD1	CASRLTDRGNSPLHF	TGTGCCAGCAGACTTACAGACAGGGGAAATTCACCCCTCCACTTT
TRBJ2-5	TRBV5-6	.	.	CASTPLGETQYF	TGTGCCAGCACCCCCCTAGGGGAGACCCAGTACTTC
TRBJ1-1	TRBV6-5	.	.	CASRTTARGSEAFF	TGTGCCAGCAGAACGACAGCCCGAGGGTCTGAAGCTTTCTTT
TRBJ2-3	TRBV5-6	.	.	CASSTPRDTRTDTQYF	TGTGCCAGCAGCACTCCCCGGGACACTCGCACAGATACGCAGTATTTT
TRBJ1-2	TRBV28	.	.	CASSLRFDGYTF	TGTGCCAGCAGTTTAAGGTTTGATGGCTACACCTTC
TRBJ2-1	TRBV9	.	TRBD1	CASSSRTQGRNNEQFF	TGTGCCAGCAGCTCCCGAACACAGGGGCGTAACAATGAGCAGTTCTTC
TRBJ1-5	TRBV18	.	.	CASSQTPAGRGNQPQHF	TGTGCCAGCTCACAAACCCCGGCAGGGAGGGGCAATCAGCCCCAGCATTTT
TRBJ2-3	TRBV30	.	.	CAWTIGVSTDTQYF	TGTGCCTGGACTATTGGGGTGAGCACAGATACGCAGTATTTT
TRBJ2-7	TRBV4-1	.	TRBD2	CASSQDLAGGSYEQYF	TGCGCCAGCAGCCAAGATCTTGCGGGAGGATCCTACGAGCAGTACTTC
TRBJ1-2	TRBV30	.	.	CAHPQTGRYGYTF	TGTGCCCACCCCCAAACAGGGAGGTATGGCTACACCTTC
TRBJ1-4	TRBV9	.	TRBD1	CASSVNLKTGENEKLFF	TGTGCCAGCAGCGTAAACCTAAAGACAGGGGAGAATGAAAAACTGTTTTTT
TRBJ2-7	TRBV28	.	.	CASSLNVGRFKSYEQYF	TGTGCCAGCAGTTTAAACGTAGGACGCTTCAAATCCTACGAGCAGTACTTC
TRBJ2-2	TRBV3-1/TRBV3-2	.	TRBD2	CASRLAGGGIGELFF	TGTGCCAGCAGATTAGCGGGAGGTGGGATCGGGGAGCTGTTTTTT
TRBJ1-2	TRBV6-1	.	.	CASSARGGPPNYGYTF	TGTGCCAGCAGTGCCCGGGGGGGACCCCCTAACTATGGCTACACCTTC
TRBJ2-7	TRBV18	.	TRBD1	CASSPEGAPRHEQYF	TGTGCCAGCTCACCCGAGGGGGCCCCCCGACACGAGCAGTACTTC
TRBJ2-7	TRBV6-6	.	TRBD2	CASRISGSYEQYF	TGTGCCAGCAGAATTAGCGGGAGTTACGAGCAGTACTTC
TRBJ1-6	TRBV4-1	.	.	CASTMAGTYNSPLHF	TGCGCCAGCACCATGGCGGGAACCTATAATTCACCCCTCCACTTT
TRBJ1-1	TRBV5-1	.	.	CASSPGQINTEAFF	TGCGCCAGCAGCCCTGGACAGATTAACACTGAAGCTTTCTTT
TRBJ2-5	TRBV4-1	.	.	CASSQEPGSGETQYF	TGCGCCAGCAGCCAAGAACCCGGGTCAGGGGAGACCCAGTACTTC
TRBJ2-7	TRBV7-9	.	TRBD2	CASSPGLAASQQYF	TGTGCCAGCAGCCCGGGACTAGCGGCCTCCCAGCAGTACTTC
TRBJ1-4	TRBV9	.	TRBD1	CASSPGEGQGLEKLFF	TGTGCCAGCAGCCCGGGAGAGGGACAGGGTCTTGAAAAACTGTTTTTT
TRBJ2-7	TRBV20-1	few	.	CSAQHQDEQYF	TGCAGTGCTCAGCATCAGGACGAGCAGTACTTC
TRBJ1-5	TRBV19	.	.	CASSRRTVADNQPQHF	TGTGCCAGTAGTAGACGGACAGTGGCTGACAATCAGCCCCAGCATTTT
TRBJ1-3	TRBV6-5	.	.	CASGGGGHGNTIYF	TGTGCCAGCGGCGGCGGAGGGCATGGAAACACCATATATTTT
TRBJ2-7	TRBV29-1	many	TRBD2	CSVEVSGVSYEQYF	TGCAGCGTTGAGGTTAGCGGGGTCTCCTACGAGCAGTACTTC
TRBJ2-3	TRBV5-1	.	.	CASSLDGSTDTQYF	TGCGCCAGCAGCTTGGACGGGAGCACAGATACGCAGTATTTT
TRBJ2-7	TRBV5-8	few	TRBD2	CASSLALGGRADYEQYF	TGTGCCAGCAGCTTGGCCCTTGGCGGGAGGGCCGACTACGAGCAGTACTTC
TRBJ1-5	TRBV19	.	TRBD1	CASSPFAGQGEEQPQHF	TGTGCCAGTAGCCCATTCGCGGGACAGGGGGAGGAGCAGCCCCAGCATTTT
TRBJ1-5	TRBV6-1	.	.	CASSDWRNQPQHF	TGTGCCAGCAGTGATTGGAGAAATCAGCCCCAGCATTTT
TRBJ1-1	TRBV7-9	.	TRBD1	CASSPTLTGDGEAFF	TGTGCCAGCAGCCCAACCCTGACAGGGGACGGTGAAGCTTTCTTT